These 22 T cell receptor beta chains were all obtained from the same sample, sequenced in a study of CXCR3-negative and CXCR3-positive naive CD8 T cells. UMI-labeled TRB cDNA libraries were prepared by 5' RACE. TCRdb re-called the 5' RACE reads and gives one entry per CDR3 protein, without DNA. The sample's table shows under 45,000 distinct CDR3 sequences. Sequenced input: memory CD8+ T cells from blood. These receptor sequences come from a human donor in good health. Some clones in this sample may be carry-over from other donors' samples.

The CDR3: CASSSSGTGKRDAFF. The rearrangement links TRBV13 to TRBJ1-1; there is no DNA to check the TCRdb D call of TRBD1. Germline V CDR1 and CDR2: PRHDT, FYEKMQ (reference sequence). The CDR3 runs to 15 residues.

The chain recombines TRBV7-9 with TRBJ1-1; TCRdb's D gene call, TRBD1, goes unchecked for lack of DNA. CDR1 SEHNR and CDR2 FQNEAQ come from the germline V gene (reference sequence). CDR3 size: 15 residues. The CDR3 reads CASSPGPRVGTEAFF. Full variable domain (remainder filled in from reference TRBV7-9 and TRBJ1-1): DTGVSQNPRHKITKRGQNVTFRCDPISEHNRLYWYRQTLGQGPEFLTYFQNEAQLEKSRLLSDRFSAERPKGSFSTLEIQRTEQGDSAMYLCASSPGPRVGTEAFFGQGTRLTVV.

This chain links TRBV7-3 with TRBJ1-1. The CDR3 is made up of 13 amino acids. Germline CDR1 reads SGHTA; CDR2 reads FQGTGA. CDR3 region: CASSLRGYTEAFF.

The V gene is TRBV7-9, the J gene TRBJ2-3; as DNA is missing, the TRBD1 call by TCRdb cannot be tested. Germline lookup yields CDR1 SEHNR and CDR2 FQNEAQ (reference sequence). This CDR3 region has 17 residues. CDR3 sequence reads: CASSSTGTLAQTDTQYF.

V and J are TRBV12-3 or TRBV12-4 and TRBJ2-5. The CDR3 loop spans 12 amino acids. The CDR3 protein is CASSGYQETQYF.

The genes are TRBV6-1 and TRBJ2-3; TCRdb returns TRBD1, unconfirmable since there is no DNA. CDR3 length: 15 residues. The germline V gene has CDR1 MNHNS and CDR2 SASEGT. CDR3 sequence reads: CASSEKTGGTDTQYF.

This chain connects TRBV28 to TRBJ2-5; TCRdb proposes TRBD2, but this gene call is untestable without DNA. This CDR3 has 17 residues. Germline values: CDR1 MDHEN, CDR2 SYDVKM. CDR3 residues: CASSSSGLAGGPRTQYF.

This rearrangement joins TRBV20-1 to TRBJ2-7; the TCRdb D gene call, TRBD2, has no DNA to confirm it. The germline V gene encodes CDR1 DFQATT and CDR2 SNEGSKA (reference sequence). The CDR3 runs 14 residues. CDR3 in amino acids: CSARGLADSYEQYF.

The chain couples TRBV12-3 or TRBV12-4 to TRBJ2-3; no DNA is available, so the TRBD1 call from TCRdb remains unchecked. The CDR3 has 15 amino acids. The CDR3 sequence: CAGGKGGSYTDTQYF.

The chain employs TRBV28 and TRBJ2-3; the TCRdb D gene call, TRBD1, has no DNA to confirm it. The CDR3 has 16 amino acids. Germline CDR1 and CDR2: MDHEN and SYDVKM. CDR3 protein: CASSTYREVDTDTQYF. The complete variable domain, with remaining parts taken from reference TRBV28 and TRBJ2-3, reads DVKVTQSSRYLVKRTGEKVFLECVQDMDHENMFWYRQDPGLGLRLIYFSYDVKMKEKGDIPEGYSVSREKKERFSLILESASTNQTSMYLCASSTYREVDTDTQYFGPGTRLTVL.

The V call is TRBV28, the J call TRBJ2-3; the D gene TCRdb calls, TRBD1, cannot be checked with no DNA. Germline V lookup: CDR1 MDHEN, CDR2 SYDVKM. CDR3 length equals 12 residues. The CDR3: CASSPQGDTQYF.

The J gene is TRBJ2-7, the V gene TRBV4-1; no DNA is available, so the TRBD1 call from TCRdb remains unchecked. The CDR3 runs to 17 residues. The V gene's germline CDR1 is MGHRA and CDR2 YSYEKL. CDR3 protein: CASSQESVGTPTYEQYF.

This clonotype ranks as medium-sized (0.01 to 0.1%) in terms of frequency. This chain connects TRBV7-3 to TRBJ2-5; as DNA is missing, the TRBD1 call by TCRdb cannot be tested. The CDR3 totals 16 residues. The germline V gene has CDR1 SGHTA and CDR2 FQGTGA. The CDR3 region is CASSLGGQGLGETQYF.

The CDR3 region is CASRTGQITEAFF. The chain couples TRBV6-5 to TRBJ1-1; lacking DNA, the TRBD1 call made by TCRdb goes unchecked. Per the germline V gene, CDR1 is MNHEY and CDR2 is SVGAGI. The CDR3 runs 13 residues.

The V and J genes are TRBV6-6 and TRBJ1-1; the D call from TCRdb, TRBD1, cannot be confirmed without DNA. Germline CDR1 is MNHNY and CDR2 is SVGAGI (reference sequence). The CDR3 extends over 14 amino acids. This CDR3 reads CASSSQGAKTEAFF.

J is TRBJ1-1 and V is TRBV12-3 or TRBV12-4; TCRdb returns TRBD1, unconfirmable since there is no DNA. CDR3 length equals 15 residues. This CDR3 reads CASSLEGTGDTEAFF.

V and J are TRBV7-9 and TRBJ2-7; TCRdb indicates TRBD1, and absent DNA this call remains unverified. This CDR3 spans 13 amino acids. In germline, CDR1 is SEHNR, CDR2 FQNEAQ (reference sequence). The CDR3 protein is CASSPGGAYEQYF. The variable domain in full, completed from reference TRBV7-9 and TRBJ2-7, reads DTGVSQNPRHKITKRGQNVTFRCDPISEHNRLYWYRQTLGQGPEFLTYFQNEAQLEKSRLLSDRFSAERPKGSFSTLEIQRTEQGDSAMYLCASSPGGAYEQYFGPGTRLTVT.

This chain links TRBV6-4 with TRBJ2-3; TCRdb's D gene call, TRBD2, goes unchecked for lack of DNA. Per the germline V gene, CDR1 is MRHNA and CDR2 is SNTAGT. The CDR3 is 14 residues long. The CDR3 protein is CASSSGGETDTQYF.

The CDR3 is CASSLRPELNTEAFF. The chain has TRBV14 and TRBJ1-1. CDR1 is SGHDN, CDR2 FVKESK, per germline. The CDR3 loop spans 15 amino acids.

This chain connects TRBV12-3 or TRBV12-4 to TRBJ1-2. The CDR3 contains 13 residues. The CDR3 here is CASSFGVTKGYTF.

The genes are TRBV19 and TRBJ1-1. The CDR3 spans 16 residues. Per the germline V gene, CDR1 is LNHDA and CDR2 is SQIVND (reference sequence). CDR3 protein: CASSIGILAGLPEAFF.

The chain uses TRBV20-1 and TRBJ1-3; the TCRdb D gene call, TRBD1, has no DNA to confirm it. The germline V gene encodes CDR1 DFQATT and CDR2 SNEGSKA (reference sequence). The CDR3 length is 17 residues. This CDR3 reads CSVPIVRGILPGNTIYF.